The entry that follows covers one T cell receptor (beta chain) sequence. These data come from a study of blood T cell repertoires in COVID-19. Across the whole study: The origin of the acute and convalescent COVID-19 samples was the United States, Italy and Spain. PBMCs, B-cell-depleted T cells, or T cells were the source of the cDNA or gDNA that made up the material.

J lost 2 bases, V lost 3 bases, and 4 bases had no gene match. Germline V lookup: CDR1 KGHSH, CDR2 LQKENI. The length of the CDR3 is 15 residues. In the original processing: Nucleated cell number was recorded as an estimate derived from reference gene primer amplification. Sequencing used immunoSEQ multiplex PCR; TCRdb keeps in-frame clones, though not all of them. For V, J and clone size, that table is used; D and trimming come from the DNA. Of over 85,000 clones listed, around 90% are singletons. This TCR was recovered from a woman aged 50 to 60 with acute or convalescent COVID-19. This chain links TRBV18 with TRBJ1-2, with TRBD1 identical over 9 bases. Source material: peripheral blood. In DNA, the CDR3 is TGTGCCAGCTCACCCGCCGGACAGGGGAACTATGGCTACACCTTC. This gives the protein CASSPAGQGNYGYTF.